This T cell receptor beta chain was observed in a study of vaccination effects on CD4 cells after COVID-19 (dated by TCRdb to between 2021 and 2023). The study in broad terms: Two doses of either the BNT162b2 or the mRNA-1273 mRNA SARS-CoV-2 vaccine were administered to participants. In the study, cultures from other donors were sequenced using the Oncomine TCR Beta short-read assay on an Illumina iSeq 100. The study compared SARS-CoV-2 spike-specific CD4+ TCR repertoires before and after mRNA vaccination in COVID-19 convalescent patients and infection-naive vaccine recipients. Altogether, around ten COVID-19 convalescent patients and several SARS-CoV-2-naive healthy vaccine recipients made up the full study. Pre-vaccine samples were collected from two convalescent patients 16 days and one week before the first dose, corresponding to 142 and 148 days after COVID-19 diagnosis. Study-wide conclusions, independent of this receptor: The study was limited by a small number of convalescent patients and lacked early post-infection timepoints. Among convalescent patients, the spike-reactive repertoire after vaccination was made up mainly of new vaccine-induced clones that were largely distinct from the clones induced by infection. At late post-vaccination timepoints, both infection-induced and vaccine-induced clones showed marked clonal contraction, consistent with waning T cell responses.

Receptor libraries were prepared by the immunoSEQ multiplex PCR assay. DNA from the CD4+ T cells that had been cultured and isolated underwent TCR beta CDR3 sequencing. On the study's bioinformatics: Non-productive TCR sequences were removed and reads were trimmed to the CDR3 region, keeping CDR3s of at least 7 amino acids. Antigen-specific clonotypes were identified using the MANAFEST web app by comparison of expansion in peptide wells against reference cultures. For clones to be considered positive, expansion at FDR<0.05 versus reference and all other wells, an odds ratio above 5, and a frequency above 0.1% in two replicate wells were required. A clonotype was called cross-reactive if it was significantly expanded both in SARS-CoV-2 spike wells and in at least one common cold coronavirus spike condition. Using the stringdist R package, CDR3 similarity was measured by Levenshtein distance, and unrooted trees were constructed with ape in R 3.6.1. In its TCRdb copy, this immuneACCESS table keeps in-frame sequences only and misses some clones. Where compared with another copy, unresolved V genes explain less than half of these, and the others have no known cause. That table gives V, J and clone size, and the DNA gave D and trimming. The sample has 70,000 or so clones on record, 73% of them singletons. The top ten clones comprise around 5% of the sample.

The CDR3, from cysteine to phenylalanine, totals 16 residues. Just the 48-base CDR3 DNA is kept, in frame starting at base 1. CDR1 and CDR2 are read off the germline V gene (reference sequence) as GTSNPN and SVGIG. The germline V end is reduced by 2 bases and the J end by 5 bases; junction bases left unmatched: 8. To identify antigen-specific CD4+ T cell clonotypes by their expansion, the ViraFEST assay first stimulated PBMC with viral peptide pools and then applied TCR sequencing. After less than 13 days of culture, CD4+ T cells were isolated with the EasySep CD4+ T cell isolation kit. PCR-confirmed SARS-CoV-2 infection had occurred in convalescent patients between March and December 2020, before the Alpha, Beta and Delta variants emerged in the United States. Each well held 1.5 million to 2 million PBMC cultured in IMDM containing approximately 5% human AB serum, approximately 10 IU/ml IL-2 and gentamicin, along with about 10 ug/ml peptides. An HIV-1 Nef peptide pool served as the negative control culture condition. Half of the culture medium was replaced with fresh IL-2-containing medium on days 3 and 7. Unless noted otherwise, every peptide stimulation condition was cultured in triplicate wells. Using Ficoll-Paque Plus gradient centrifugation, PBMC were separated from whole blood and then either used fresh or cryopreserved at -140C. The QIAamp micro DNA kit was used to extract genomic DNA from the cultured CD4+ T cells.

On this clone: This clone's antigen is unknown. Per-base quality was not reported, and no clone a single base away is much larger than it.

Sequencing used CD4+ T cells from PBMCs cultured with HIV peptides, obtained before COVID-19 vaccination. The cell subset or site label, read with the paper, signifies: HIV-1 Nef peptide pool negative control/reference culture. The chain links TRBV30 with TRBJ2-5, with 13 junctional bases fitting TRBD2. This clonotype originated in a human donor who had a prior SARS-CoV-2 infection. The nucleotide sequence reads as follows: TGTGCCTGGAGTTTGGCCCAACTAGCGGGAGGGGAGACCCAGTACTTC. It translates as CAWSLAQLAGGETQYF.